This TCR beta chain originates from a study of blood T cells in healthy people across ages. On the study more broadly: Researchers report that template switching captured about one barcoded beta molecule per two T cells.

This clonotype was seen more than once but under ten times. For the second PCR, which ran for about 7 to 12 cycles, a sample-barcoded 5' primer and a J-beta primer mix were used. Using its own MiXCR run on the 5' RACE reads, TCRdb lists one record per CDR3 protein. The sample has about 1.4 million distinct CDR3 sequences, 45% to 70% seen once. This clonotype was obtained from a man aged 18 to 30 in good health. The source material was blood.

CDR3 DNA sequence: TGCGCCAGCAGCCAAGATGGGCTGGGCGGAAACTATGGCTACACCTTC. It is translated as CASSQDGLGGNYGYTF. The gene calls are TRBV4-3 and TRBJ1-2; D unresolved. Germline V gives CDR1 LGHNA, CDR2 YSLEER. The CDR3 sequence is 16 residues long. V dropped 0 bases and J dropped 2 bases, with 13 bases sitting between them.